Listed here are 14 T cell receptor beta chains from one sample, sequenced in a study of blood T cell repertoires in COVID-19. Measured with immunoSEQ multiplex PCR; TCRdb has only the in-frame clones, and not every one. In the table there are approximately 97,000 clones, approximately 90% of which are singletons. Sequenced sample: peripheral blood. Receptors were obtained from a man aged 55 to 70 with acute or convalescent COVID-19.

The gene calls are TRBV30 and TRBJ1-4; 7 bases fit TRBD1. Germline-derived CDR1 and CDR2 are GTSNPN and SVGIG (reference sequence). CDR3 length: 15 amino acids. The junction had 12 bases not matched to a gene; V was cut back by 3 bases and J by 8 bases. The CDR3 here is CAWSSTTGFSEKLFF. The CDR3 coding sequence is TGTGCCTGGAGCTCGACGACAGGGTTCTCGGAAAAACTGTTTTTT.

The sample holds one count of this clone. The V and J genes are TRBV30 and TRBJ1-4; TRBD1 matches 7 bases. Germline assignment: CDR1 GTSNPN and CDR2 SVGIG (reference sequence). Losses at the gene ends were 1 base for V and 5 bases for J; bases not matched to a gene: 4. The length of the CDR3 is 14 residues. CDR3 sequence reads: CAWSAGQANEKLFF. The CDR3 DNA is TGTGCCTGGAGTGCTGGACAGGCAAATGAAAAACTGTTTTTT.

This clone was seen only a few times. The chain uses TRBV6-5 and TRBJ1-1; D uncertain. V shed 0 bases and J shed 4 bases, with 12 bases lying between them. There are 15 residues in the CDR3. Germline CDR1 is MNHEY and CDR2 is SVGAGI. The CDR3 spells CASSYSKPKRTEAFF. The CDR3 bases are TGTGCCAGCAGTTACTCTAAACCCAAGCGCACTGAAGCTTTCTTT.

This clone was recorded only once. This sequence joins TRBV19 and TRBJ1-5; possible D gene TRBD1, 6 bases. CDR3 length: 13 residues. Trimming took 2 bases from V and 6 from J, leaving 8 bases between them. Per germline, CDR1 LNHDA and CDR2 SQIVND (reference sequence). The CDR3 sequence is CASSIQGSQPQHF. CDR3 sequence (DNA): TGTGCCAGTAGTATACAGGGGAGTCAGCCCCAGCATTTT. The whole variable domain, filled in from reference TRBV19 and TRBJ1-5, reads DGGITQSPKYLFRKEGQNVTLSCEQNLNHDAMYWYRQDPGQGLRLIYYSQIVNDFQKGDIAEGYSVSREKKESFPLTVTSAQKNPTAFYLCASSIQGSQPQHFGDGTRLSIL.

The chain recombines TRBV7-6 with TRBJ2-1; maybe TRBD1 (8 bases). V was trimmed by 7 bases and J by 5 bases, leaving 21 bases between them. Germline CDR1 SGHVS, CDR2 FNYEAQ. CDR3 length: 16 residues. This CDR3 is CASNPQGALADNEQFF. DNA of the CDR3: TGTGCCAGCAACCCCCAGGGGGCTCTAGCGGACAATGAGCAGTTCTTC.

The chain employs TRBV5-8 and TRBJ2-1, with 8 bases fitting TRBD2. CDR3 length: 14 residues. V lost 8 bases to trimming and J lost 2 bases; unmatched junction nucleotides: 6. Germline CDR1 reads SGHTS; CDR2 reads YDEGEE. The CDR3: CASTVGGAYNEQFF. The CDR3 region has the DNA TGTGCCAGTACTGTCGGGGGGGCCTACAATGAGCAGTTCTTC.

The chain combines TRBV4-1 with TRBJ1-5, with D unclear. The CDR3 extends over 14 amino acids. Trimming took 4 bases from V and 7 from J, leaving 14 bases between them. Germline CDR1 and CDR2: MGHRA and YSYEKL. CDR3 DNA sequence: TGCGCCAGCAGCCTCGCCCCTATCCGGCAGCCCCAGCATTTT. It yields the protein CASSLAPIRQPQHF.

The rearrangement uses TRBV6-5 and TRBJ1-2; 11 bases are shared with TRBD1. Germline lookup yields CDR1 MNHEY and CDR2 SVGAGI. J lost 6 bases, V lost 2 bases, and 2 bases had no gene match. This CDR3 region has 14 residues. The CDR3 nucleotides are TGTGCCAGCAGTTACAGGGACAGGGGGGATGGCTACACCTTC. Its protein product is CASSYRDRGDGYTF.

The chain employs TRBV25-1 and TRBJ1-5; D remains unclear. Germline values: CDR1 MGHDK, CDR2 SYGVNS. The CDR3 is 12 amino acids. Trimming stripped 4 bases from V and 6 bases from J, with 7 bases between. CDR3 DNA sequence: TGTGCCAGCAGTGCCCGAGGTCAGCCCCAGCATTTT. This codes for CASSARGQPQHF.

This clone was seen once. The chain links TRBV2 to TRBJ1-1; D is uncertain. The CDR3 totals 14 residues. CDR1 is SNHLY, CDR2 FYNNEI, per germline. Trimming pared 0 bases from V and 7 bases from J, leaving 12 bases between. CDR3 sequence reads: CASSEARVVVEAFF. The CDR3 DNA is TGTGCCAGCAGTGAAGCCCGCGTGGTGGTTGAAGCTTTCTTT.

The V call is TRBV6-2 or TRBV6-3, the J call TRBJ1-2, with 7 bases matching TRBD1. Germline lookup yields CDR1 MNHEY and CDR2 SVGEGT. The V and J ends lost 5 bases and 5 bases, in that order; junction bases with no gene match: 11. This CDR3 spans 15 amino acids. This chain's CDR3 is CASSDPTGHGYGYTF. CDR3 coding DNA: TGTGCCAGCAGTGACCCGACAGGGCACGGATATGGCTACACCTTC.

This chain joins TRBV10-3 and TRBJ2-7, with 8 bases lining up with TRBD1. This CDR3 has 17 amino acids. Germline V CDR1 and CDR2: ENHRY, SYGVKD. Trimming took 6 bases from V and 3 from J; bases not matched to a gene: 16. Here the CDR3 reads CAISDGRMGGTGYEQYV. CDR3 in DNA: TGTGCCATCAGCGACGGGCGTATGGGTGGGACAGGCTACGAGCAGTACGTC.

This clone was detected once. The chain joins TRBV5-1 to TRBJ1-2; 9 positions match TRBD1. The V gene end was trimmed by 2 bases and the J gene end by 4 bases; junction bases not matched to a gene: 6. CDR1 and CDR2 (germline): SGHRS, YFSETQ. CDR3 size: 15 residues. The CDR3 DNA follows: TGCGCCAGCAGCTTAACAGGGGGCATGGGCTATGGCTACACCTTC. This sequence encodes CASSLTGGMGYGYTF.

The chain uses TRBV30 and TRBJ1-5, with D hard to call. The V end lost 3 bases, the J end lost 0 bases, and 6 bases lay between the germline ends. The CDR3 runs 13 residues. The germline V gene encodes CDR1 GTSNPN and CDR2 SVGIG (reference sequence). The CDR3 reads CAWSGSSNQPQHF. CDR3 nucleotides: TGTGCCTGGAGCGGTAGTAGCAATCAGCCCCAGCATTTT.